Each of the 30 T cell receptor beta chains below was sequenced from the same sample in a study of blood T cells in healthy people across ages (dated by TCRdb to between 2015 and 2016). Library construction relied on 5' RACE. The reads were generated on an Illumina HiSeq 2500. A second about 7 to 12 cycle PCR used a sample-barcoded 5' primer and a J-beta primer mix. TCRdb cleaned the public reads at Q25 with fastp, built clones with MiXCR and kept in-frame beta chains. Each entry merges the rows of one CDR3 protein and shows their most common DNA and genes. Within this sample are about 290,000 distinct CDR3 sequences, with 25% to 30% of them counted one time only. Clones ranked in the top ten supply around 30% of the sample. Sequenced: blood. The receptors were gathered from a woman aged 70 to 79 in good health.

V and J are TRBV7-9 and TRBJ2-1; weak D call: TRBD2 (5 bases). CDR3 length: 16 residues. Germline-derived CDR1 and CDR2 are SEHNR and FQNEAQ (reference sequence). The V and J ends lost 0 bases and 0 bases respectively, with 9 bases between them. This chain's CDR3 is CASSLAAGGSYNEQFF. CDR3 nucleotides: TGTGCCAGCAGCTTAGCCGCGGGTGGCTCCTACAATGAGCAGTTCTTC.

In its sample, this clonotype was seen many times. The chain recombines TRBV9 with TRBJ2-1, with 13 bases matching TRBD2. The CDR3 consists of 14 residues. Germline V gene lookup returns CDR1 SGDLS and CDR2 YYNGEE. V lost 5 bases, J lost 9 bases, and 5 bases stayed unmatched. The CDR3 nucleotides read TGTGCCAGCAGTACTAGCGGGAGGGCCCCTGAGCAGTTCTTC. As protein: CASSTSGRAPEQFF.

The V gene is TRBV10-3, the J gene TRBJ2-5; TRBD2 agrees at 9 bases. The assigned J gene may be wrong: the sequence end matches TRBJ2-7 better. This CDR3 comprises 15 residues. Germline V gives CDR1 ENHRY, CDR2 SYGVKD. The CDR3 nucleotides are TGTGCCATCAGTGACCTTAGCGGGAGCGTCTACGAGCAGTACTTC. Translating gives CAISDLSGSVYEQYF.

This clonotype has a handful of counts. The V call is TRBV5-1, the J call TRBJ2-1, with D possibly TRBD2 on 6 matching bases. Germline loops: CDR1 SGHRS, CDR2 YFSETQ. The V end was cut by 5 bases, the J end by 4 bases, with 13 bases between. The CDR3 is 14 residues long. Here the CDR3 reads CASRETSGYNEQFF. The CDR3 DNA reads TGCGCCAGCAGGGAAACGAGCGGGTACAATGAGCAGTTCTTC. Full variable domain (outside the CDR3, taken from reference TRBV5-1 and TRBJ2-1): KAGVTQTPRYLIKTRGQQVTLSCSPISGHRSVSWYQQTPGQGLQFLFEYFSETQRNKGNFPGRFSGRQFSNSRSEMNVSTLELGDSALYLCASRETSGYNEQFFGPGTRLTVL.

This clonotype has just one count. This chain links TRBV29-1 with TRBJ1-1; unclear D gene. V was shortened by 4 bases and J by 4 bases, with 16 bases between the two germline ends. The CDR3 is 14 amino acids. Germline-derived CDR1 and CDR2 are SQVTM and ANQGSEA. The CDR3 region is CSVGLATLGTEAFF. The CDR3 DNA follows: TGCAGCGTTGGACTTGCGACCCTAGGCACTGAAGCTTTCTTT.

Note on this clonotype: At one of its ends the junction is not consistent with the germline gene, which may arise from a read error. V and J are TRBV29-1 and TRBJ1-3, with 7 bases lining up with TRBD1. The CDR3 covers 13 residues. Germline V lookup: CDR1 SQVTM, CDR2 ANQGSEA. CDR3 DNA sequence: TGCAGCGTTGCCAGACAGGGAGGAAACACCATGTATTTT. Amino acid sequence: CSVARQGGNTMYF.

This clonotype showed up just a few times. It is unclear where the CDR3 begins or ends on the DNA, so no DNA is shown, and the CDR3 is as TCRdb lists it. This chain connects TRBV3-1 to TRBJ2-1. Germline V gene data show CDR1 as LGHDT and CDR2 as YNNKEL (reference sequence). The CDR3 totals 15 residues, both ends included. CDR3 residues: CASRLSLRSYNEQFF.

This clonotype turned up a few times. The CDR3 DNA is TGTGCCAGCAGTTGGGGGGCGCGGGGCTACACCTTC. This sequence encodes CASSWGARGYTF. The V and J genes are TRBV12-3 or TRBV12-4 and TRBJ1-2; tentatively, D is TRBD1 (6 bases). Trimming removed 4 bases at V and 8 bases at J, with 11 bases between. The CDR3 contains 12 residues.

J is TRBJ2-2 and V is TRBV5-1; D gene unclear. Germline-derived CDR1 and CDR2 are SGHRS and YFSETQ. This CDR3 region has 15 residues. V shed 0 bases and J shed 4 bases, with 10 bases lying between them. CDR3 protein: CASSLGQAITGELFF. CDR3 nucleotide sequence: TGCGCCAGCAGCTTGGGGCAGGCGATCACCGGGGAGCTGTTTTTT.

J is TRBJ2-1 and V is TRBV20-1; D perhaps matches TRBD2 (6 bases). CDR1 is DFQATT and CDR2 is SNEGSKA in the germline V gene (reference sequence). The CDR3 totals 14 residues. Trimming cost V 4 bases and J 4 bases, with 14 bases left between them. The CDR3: CSANTGVGYNEQFF. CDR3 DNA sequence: TGCAGTGCTAACACGGGAGTTGGGTACAATGAGCAGTTCTTC.

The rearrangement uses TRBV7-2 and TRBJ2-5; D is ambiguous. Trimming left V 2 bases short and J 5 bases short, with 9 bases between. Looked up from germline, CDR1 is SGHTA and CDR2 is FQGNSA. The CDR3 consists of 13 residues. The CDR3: CASSLTVRETQYF. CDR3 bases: TGTGCCAGCAGCTTAACCGTTCGGGAGACCCAGTACTTC.

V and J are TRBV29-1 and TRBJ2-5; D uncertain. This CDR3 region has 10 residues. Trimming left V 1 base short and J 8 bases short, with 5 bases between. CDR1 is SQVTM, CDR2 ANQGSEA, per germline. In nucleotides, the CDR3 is TGCAGCGTTGAAGGAGTAACCCAGTACTTC. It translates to CSVEGVTQYF.

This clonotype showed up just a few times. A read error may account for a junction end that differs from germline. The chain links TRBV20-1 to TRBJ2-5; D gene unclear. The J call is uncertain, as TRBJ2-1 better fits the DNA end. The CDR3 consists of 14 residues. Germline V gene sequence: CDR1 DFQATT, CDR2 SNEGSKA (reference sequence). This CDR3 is CSAARVTSNNEQFF. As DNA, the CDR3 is TGCAGTGCTGCAAGGGTAACCTCCAACAATGAGCAGTTCTTC.

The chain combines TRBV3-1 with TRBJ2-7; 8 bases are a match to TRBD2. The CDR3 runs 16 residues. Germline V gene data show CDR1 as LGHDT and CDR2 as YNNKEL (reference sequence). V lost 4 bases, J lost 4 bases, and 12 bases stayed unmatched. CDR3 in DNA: TGTGCCAGCAGCCTAGGGGTAGCGGGACTACTTTACGAGCAGTACTTC. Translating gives CASSLGVAGLLYEQYF.

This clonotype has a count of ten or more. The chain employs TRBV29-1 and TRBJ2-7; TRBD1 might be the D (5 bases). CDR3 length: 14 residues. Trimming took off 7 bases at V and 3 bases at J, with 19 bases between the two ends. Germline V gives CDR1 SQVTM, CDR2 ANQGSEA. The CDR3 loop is CSGLQGPTDYEQYF. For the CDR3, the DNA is TGCAGCGGACTTCAGGGTCCGACCGACTACGAGCAGTACTTC.

The chain's CDR3 is CASSWGADTDTQYF. Here the CDR3 DNA reads TGTGCCAGCAGCTGGGGGGCCGACACAGATACGCAGTATTTT. V usage is TRBV5-5 and J usage is TRBJ2-3; either TRBD1 or TRBD2 may fit D (6 bases each). The length of the CDR3 is 14 residues. Per germline, CDR1 SGHKS and CDR2 YYEKEE (reference sequence). V lost 3 bases and J lost 2, with 10 bases in between.

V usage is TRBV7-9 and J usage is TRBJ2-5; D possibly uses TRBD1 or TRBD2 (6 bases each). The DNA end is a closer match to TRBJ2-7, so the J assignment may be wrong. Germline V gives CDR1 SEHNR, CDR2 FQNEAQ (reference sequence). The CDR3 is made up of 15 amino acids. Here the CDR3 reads CASSPGDGGRYEQYF. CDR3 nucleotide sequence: TGTGCCAGCAGCCCTGGGGACGGGGGCAGGTACGAGCAGTACTTC.

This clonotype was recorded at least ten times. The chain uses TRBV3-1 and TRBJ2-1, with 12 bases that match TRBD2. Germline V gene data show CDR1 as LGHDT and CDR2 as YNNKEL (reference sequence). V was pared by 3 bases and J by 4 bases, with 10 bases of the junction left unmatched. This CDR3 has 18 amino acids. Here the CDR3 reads CASSHYPSGRALYNEQFF. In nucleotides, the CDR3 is TGTGCCAGCAGCCATTATCCTAGCGGGAGGGCCTTGTACAATGAGCAGTTCTTC.

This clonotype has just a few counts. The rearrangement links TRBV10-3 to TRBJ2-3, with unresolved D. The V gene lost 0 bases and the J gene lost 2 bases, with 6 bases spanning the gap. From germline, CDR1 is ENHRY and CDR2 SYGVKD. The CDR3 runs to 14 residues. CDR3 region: CAISESTDTDTQYF. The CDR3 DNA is TGTGCCATCAGTGAGTCGACCGACACAGATACGCAGTATTTT.

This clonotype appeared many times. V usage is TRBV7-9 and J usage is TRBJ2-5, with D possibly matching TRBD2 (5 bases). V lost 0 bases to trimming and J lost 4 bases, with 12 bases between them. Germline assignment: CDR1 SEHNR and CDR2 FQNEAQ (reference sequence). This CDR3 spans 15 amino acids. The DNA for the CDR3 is TGTGCCAGCAGCTTAGCGATCGGGAATCTAGAGACCCAGTACTTC. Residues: CASSLAIGNLETQYF.

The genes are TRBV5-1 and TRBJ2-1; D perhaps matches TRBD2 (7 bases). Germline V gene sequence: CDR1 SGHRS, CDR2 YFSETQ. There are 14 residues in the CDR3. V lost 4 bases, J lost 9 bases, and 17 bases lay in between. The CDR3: CASSPDSGKGEQFF. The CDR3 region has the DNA TGCGCCAGCAGCCCGGACAGCGGGAAGGGTGAGCAGTTCTTC.

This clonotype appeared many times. The chain's CDR3 is CASSLGDPLSPLHF. DNA for the CDR3: TGCGCCAGCAGCTTGGGTGACCCCCTGTCACCCCTCCACTTT. The chain uses TRBV5-1 and TRBJ1-6; D unclear. V lost 0 bases, J lost 10 bases, and 11 bases lay in between. CDR1 and CDR2 (germline): SGHRS, YFSETQ. The CDR3 totals 14 residues.

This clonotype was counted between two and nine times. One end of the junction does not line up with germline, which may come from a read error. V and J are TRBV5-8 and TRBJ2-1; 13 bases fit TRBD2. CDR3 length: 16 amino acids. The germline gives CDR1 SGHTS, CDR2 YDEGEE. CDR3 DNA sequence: TGCGCCAGCAGCCTCCCGGGACTAGCGGGATCGTGGAAGCAGTTCTTC. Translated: CASSLPGLAGSWKQFF.

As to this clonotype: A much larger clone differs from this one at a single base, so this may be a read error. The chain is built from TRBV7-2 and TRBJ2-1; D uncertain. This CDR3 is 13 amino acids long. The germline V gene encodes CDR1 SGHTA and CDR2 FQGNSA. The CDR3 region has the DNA TGTGCCAGCAGCTTAAACTACCCAGAGACCCGGTACTTC. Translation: CASSLNYPETRYF.

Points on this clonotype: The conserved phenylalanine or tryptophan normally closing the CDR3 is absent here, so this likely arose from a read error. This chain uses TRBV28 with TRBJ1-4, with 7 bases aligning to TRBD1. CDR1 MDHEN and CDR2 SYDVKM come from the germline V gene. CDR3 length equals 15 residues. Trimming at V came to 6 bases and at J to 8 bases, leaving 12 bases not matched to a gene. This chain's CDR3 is CASRGGRGVWEKLFS. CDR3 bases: TGTGCCAGCAGGGGCGGCAGGGGGGTTTGGGAAAAACTGTTTTCT.

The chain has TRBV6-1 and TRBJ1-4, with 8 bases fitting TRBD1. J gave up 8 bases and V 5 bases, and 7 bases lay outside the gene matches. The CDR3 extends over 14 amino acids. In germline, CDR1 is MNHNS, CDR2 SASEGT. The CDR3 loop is CASSSGGGGEKLFF. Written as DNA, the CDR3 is TGTGCCAGCAGTTCAGGGGGCGGAGGAGAAAAACTGTTTTTT.

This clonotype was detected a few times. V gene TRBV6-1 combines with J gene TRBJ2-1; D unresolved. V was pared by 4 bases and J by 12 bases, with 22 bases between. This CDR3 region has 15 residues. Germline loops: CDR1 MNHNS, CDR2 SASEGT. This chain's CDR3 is CASSGVYTVYAAQFF. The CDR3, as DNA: TGTGCCAGCAGTGGGGTTTACACTGTATATGCGGCGCAGTTCTTC.

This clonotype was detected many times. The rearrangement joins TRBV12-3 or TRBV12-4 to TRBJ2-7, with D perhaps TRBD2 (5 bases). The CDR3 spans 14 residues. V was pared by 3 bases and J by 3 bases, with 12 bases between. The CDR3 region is CASSFGLIYYEQYF. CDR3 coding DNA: TGTGCCAGCAGTTTCGGACTTATTTACTACGAGCAGTACTTC.

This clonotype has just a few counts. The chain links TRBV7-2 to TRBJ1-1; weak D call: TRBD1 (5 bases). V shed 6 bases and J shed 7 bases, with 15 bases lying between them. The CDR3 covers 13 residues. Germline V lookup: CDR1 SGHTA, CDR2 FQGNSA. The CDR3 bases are TGTGCCAGCAGGTCGGGGGGGAGAGGTGAAGCTTTCTTT. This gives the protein CASRSGGRGEAFF. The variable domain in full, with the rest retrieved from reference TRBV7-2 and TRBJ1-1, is GAGVSQSPSNKVTEKGKDVELRCDPISGHTALYWYRQSLGQGLEFLIYFQGNSAPDKSGLPSDRFSAERTGGSVSTLTIQRTQQEDSAVYLCASRSGGRGEAFFGQGTRLTVV.

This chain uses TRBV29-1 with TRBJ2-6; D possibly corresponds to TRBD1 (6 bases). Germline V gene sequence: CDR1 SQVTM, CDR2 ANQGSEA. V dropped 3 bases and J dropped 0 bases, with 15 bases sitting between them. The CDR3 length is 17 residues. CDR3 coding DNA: TGCAGCGTTGATTCTGGACAGTCTGTCTCTGGGGCCAACGTCCTGACTTTC. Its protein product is CSVDSGQSVSGANVLTF.